The 17 T cell receptor beta chains below come from one sample, sequenced in a study of T cell responses to AZD1222 COVID-19 vaccine. TCRdb's copy holds only in-frame clones and misses some; the assay was immunoSEQ multiplex PCR. The data hold approximately 140,000 clones, with approximately 89% observed a single time. The starting material was peripheral blood, obtained on day 0 of AZD1222 vaccination. These receptors all come from an adult in good health.

V and J are TRBV29-1 and TRBJ2-5; 8 bases map to TRBD1. The CDR3 contains 14 residues. In germline, CDR1 is SQVTM, CDR2 ANQGSEA. The V segment lost 4 bases and the J segment 1 base; nucleotides outside the gene matches: 5. The CDR3 here is CSVGTGTGQETQYF. The CDR3 DNA follows: TGCAGCGTTGGTACCGGGACAGGCCAAGAGACCCAGTACTTC.

The chain couples TRBV4-3 to TRBJ2-2, with 11 bases fitting TRBD2. Germline V gene data show CDR1 as LGHNA and CDR2 as YSLEER. Trimming at V came to 2 bases and at J to 6 bases, leaving 8 bases not matched to a gene. The CDR3 has 17 residues. The CDR3 spells CASSQPRLAGSAGELFF. DNA of the CDR3: TGCGCCAGCAGCCAACCACGACTAGCGGGAAGTGCCGGGGAGCTGTTTTTT.

The chain combines TRBV14 with TRBJ1-1; tentative D call: TRBD1 (5 bases). This CDR3 is 14 amino acids long. The ends were cut back, 5 bases at V and 8 bases at J, with 18 bases in the middle. CDR1 and CDR2 from the germline V gene are SGHDN and FVKESK. This CDR3 reads CASSLLREGREAFF. The DNA of the CDR3 is TGTGCCAGCAGCTTACTCAGGGAGGGGAGGGAAGCTTTCTTT.

This chain uses TRBV18 with TRBJ1-5, with D possibly matching TRBD1 (5 bases). The ends were cut back, 2 bases at V and 8 bases at J, with 16 bases in the middle. This CDR3 is 15 amino acids long. CDR1 is KGHSH, CDR2 LQKENI, per germline. CDR3 DNA sequence: TGTGCCAGCTCACCAAGGGGACCTTCGAGGGAGCCCCAGCATTTT. Its translation: CASSPRGPSREPQHF.

The chain has TRBV6-6 and TRBJ2-7; D gene unclear. The CDR3 is 13 amino acids. Germline assignment: CDR1 MNHNY and CDR2 SVGAGI (reference sequence). Deletions cut 9 bases from V and 6 bases from J, with 18 bases between. CDR3 DNA sequence: TGTGCCAGTTCGCTCCGATCTCGGATCGAGCAGTACTTC. It yields the protein CASSLRSRIEQYF.

This chain connects TRBV5-8 to TRBJ1-3; possible D gene TRBD1, 6 bases. CDR3 size: 16 residues. Per germline, CDR1 SGHTS and CDR2 YDEGEE. With 3 bases removed from V and 0 bases from J, the gap between germline ends came to 13 bases. This chain's CDR3 is CASSSQGPYSGNTIYF. Here the CDR3 DNA reads TGTGCCAGCAGCTCCCAGGGGCCTTACTCTGGAAACACCATATATTTT.

There are a few counts of this clone. The V and J genes are TRBV4-1 and TRBJ2-7; D is ambiguous. CDR1 MGHRA and CDR2 YSYEKL come from the germline V gene. With 0 bases removed from V and 3 bases from J, the gap between germline ends came to 15 bases. CDR3 length: 16 residues. This chain's CDR3 is CASSQDRRPGNYEQYF. Written as DNA, the CDR3 is TGCGCCAGCAGCCAAGATCGTCGTCCAGGTAACTACGAGCAGTACTTC.

This clone showed up just a few times. V and J are TRBV6-4 and TRBJ2-3, with D possibly being TRBD2 (5 bases). V lost 0 bases and J lost 4, with 14 bases in between. Germline V gene sequence: CDR1 MRHNA, CDR2 SNTAGT. CDR3 length: 16 residues. The CDR3 DNA follows: TGTGCCAGCAGTGACTCGGCTAGCCTTGGGTCAGATACGCAGTATTTT. Translation gives CASSDSASLGSDTQYF.

The chain has TRBV5-1 and TRBJ2-7, with D possibly matching TRBD1 (6 bases). The CDR3 length is 14 residues. In germline, CDR1 is SGHRS, CDR2 YFSETQ. The V and J ends lost 7 bases and 0 bases respectively, with 14 bases between them. The CDR3 is CASGPGTPSYEQYF. The DNA for the CDR3 is TGCGCCAGCGGACCCGGGACACCCTCCTACGAGCAGTACTTC.

The V call is TRBV9, the J call TRBJ2-7; D unclear. Germline assignment: CDR1 SGDLS and CDR2 YYNGEE. This CDR3 is 15 amino acids long. The germline V and J ends were trimmed by 4 bases and 3 bases, with 17 bases remaining between them. The CDR3 here is CASSPRAGSHYEQYF. CDR3 sequence (DNA): TGTGCCAGCAGCCCAAGAGCCGGGTCCCACTACGAGCAGTACTTC. The variable domain in full, with the rest retrieved from reference TRBV9 and TRBJ2-7, is DSGVTQTPKHLITATGQRVTLRCSPRSGDLSVYWYQQSLDQGLQFLIQYYNGEERAKGNILERFSAQQFPDLHSELNLSSLELGDSALYFCASSPRAGSHYEQYFGPGTRLTVT.

The table lists this clone with a count of one. Germline and junction disagree at one end, which may indicate a read error. The chain is built from TRBV15 and TRBJ2-5; 7 nucleotides line up with TRBD2. The CDR3 loop spans 16 amino acids. The V gene's germline CDR1 is LNHNV and CDR2 YYDKDF (reference sequence). CDR3 amino acids: CATIGEGSTDQETQYF. The CDR3 bases are TGTGCAACCATTGGGGAGGGGTCCACTGACCAAGAGACCCAGTACTTC.

The chain couples TRBV6-6 to TRBJ2-7; D not resolved. CDR1 and CDR2 (germline): MNHNY, SVGAGI (reference sequence). V was clipped by 6 bases and J by 0 bases, with 12 bases between them. The CDR3 totals 14 residues. This chain's CDR3 is CASRRTQISYEQYF. The CDR3 bases are TGTGCCAGCAGGCGAACGCAGATCTCCTACGAGCAGTACTTC.

The chain recombines TRBV2 with TRBJ2-4, with D perhaps matching TRBD1 (5 bases). The CDR3 is 14 amino acids. The V end was cut by 10 bases, the J end by 3 bases, with 16 bases between. Germline CDR1 reads SNHLY; CDR2 reads FYNNEI. The CDR3, as DNA: TGTGCCACCCTCAGGGCTGTTGGCAAAAACATTCAGTACTTC. Its protein is CATLRAVGKNIQYF.

The chain uses TRBV27 and TRBJ2-1; 12 bases align to TRBD2. The CDR3 runs to 15 residues. CDR1 is MNHEY, CDR2 SMNVEV, per germline (reference sequence). Trimming cost V 5 bases and J 10 bases; bases outside gene matches: 9. Written as DNA, the CDR3 is TGTGCCAGCAGTCCGAGACTAGCGGGAGATGGGGAGCAGTTCTTC. Translating it yields CASSPRLAGDGEQFF.

The CDR3 DNA reads as TGTGCCAGCAGCCAAGGATCCGGGGGCGCCGAGACCCAGTACTTC. Its translation: CASSQGSGGAETQYF. The V and J genes are TRBV4-2 and TRBJ2-5; D may be TRBD1 or TRBD2 (6 bases each). The CDR3 has 15 amino acids. Trimming removed 1 base at V and 5 bases at J, with 14 bases between. Germline-derived CDR1 and CDR2 are LGHNA and YNFKEQ.

The sample holds a few counts of this clone. The CDR3 region is CASSLARGLAGGRSPLHF. The CDR3 nucleotides read TGTGCCAGCAGCTTAGCGCGGGGACTAGCGGGGGGTCGTTCACCCCTCCACTTT. The chain carries TRBV7-2 and TRBJ1-6, with a possible D match to TRBD1 (5 bases). V lost 0 bases and J 9 bases, leaving 21 bases between the germline ends. The CDR3 has 18 amino acids. Germline V gene data show CDR1 as SGHTA and CDR2 as FQGNSA.

The gene calls are TRBV2 and TRBJ2-1; D is perhaps TRBD1 or TRBD2 (5 bases each). V lost 5 bases to trimming and J lost 6 bases, with 14 bases between them. Germline lookup yields CDR1 SNHLY and CDR2 FYNNEI. The CDR3 is 14 amino acids. CDR3 sequence (DNA): TGTGCCAGCAGTCCCGGGACCGAGGGCAATGAGCAGTTCTTC. Translating gives CASSPGTEGNEQFF.